A single sample is the source of the 6 T cell receptor beta chains below, sequenced in a study of control samples from healthy donors and cancer patients. Sequencing was performed with immunoSEQ multiplex PCR; in TCRdb, only in-frame clones are kept and a portion is missing. The profile shows tens of thousands of clones, less than 90% of them singletons. Sequenced sample: blood. These receptors were obtained from a woman aged 50 to 65 in good health.

V gene TRBV19 combines with J gene TRBJ2-6; D remains ambiguous. This CDR3 spans 14 amino acids. V lost 3 bases and J lost 4, with 7 bases in between. Germline values: CDR1 LNHDA, CDR2 SQIVND (reference sequence). The CDR3 DNA reads TGTGCCAGTAGTATCAAGTCCGGGGCCAACGTCCTGACTTTC. It specifies CASSIKSGANVLTF.

This clone was found a few times. This chain uses TRBV6-5 with TRBJ1-1, with D unclear. Between the trimmed V and J ends, which lost 2 bases and 3 bases, there was a span of 7 bases. The CDR3 is 13 amino acids. Germline V gene sequence: CDR1 MNHEY, CDR2 SVGAGI. The CDR3 DNA reads as TGTGCCAGCAGTTACAGATCCTACACTGAAGCTTTCTTT. Translating gives CASSYRSYTEAFF.

The chain has TRBV5-4 and TRBJ1-2; possible D gene TRBD1, 5 bases. This CDR3 has 12 amino acids. CDR1 is SGHNT and CDR2 is YYREEE in the germline V gene (reference sequence). Trimming cost V 6 bases and J 7 bases, with 13 bases left between them. The CDR3 loop is CASNPGSGGYTF. The CDR3 DNA sequence: TGTGCCAGCAACCCAGGGAGCGGTGGCTACACCTTC.

The chain couples TRBV19 to TRBJ2-7; D unclear. V was clipped by 3 bases and J by 7 bases, with 7 bases between them. Germline CDR1 LNHDA, CDR2 SQIVND (reference sequence). The CDR3 is 11 residues long. CDR3 sequence (DNA): TGTGCCAGTAGTATTTCGAATGAGCAGTACTTC. Its translation: CASSISNEQYF. The entire variable domain, with the rest obtained from reference TRBV19 and TRBJ2-7, is as follows: DGGITQSPKYLFRKEGQNVTLSCEQNLNHDAMYWYRQDPGQGLRLIYYSQIVNDFQKGDIAEGYSVSREKKESFPLTVTSAQKNPTAFYLCASSISNEQYFGPGTRLTVT.

The rearrangement links TRBV5-1 to TRBJ2-2, with TRBD2 matching over 7 bases. Germline CDR1 is SGHRS and CDR2 is YFSETQ. The CDR3 is made up of 15 amino acids. The J segment lost 6 bases and the V segment lost 3 bases, leaving 8 bases of the junction unmatched. The chain's CDR3 is CASSSDGRGAGELFF. CDR3 in DNA: TGCGCCAGCAGCTCCGACGGCCGGGGGGCCGGGGAGCTGTTTTTT.

CDR3 bases: TGCGCCAGCAGCCGGGGACAGGCTAACACTGAAGCTTTCTTT. Translated, it gives CASSRGQANTEAFF. V usage is TRBV4-1 and J usage is TRBJ1-1; 8 bases are a match to TRBD1. CDR3 length: 14 residues. V lost 4 bases, J lost 2 bases, and 3 bases stayed unmatched. CDR1 and CDR2 (germline): MGHRA, YSYEKL.